These 8 T cell receptor beta chains originate from one sample sequenced in a study of T-cell memory formation after mild COVID-19. TCRdb redid the calling of the 5' RACE reads with MiXCR, one entry per CDR3 protein. This table holds more than 120,000 distinct CDR3 sequences, 6% to 6.5% found once. The sequencing input was PBMCs or a T cell subset sorted from them (not recorded which). The receptors shown here come from an adult woman who had mild COVID-19 (a few samples of this study predate the infection). Cell type and time point are not known.

V is TRBV20-1 and J is TRBJ2-7; possibly TRBD2 for D (5 bases). CDR3 length: 12 residues. CDR1 is DFQATT and CDR2 is SNEGSKA in the germline V gene (reference sequence). The V gene lost 7 bases and the J gene lost 0 bases, with 10 bases spanning the gap. CDR3 region: CSVSGSSYEQYF. CDR3 bases: TGCAGTGTGAGCGGATCCTCCTACGAGCAGTACTTC.

In this sample, this clonotype turned up a few times. The genes are TRBV5-1 and TRBJ1-1, with D possibly matching TRBD1 (6 bases). Per the germline V gene, CDR1 is SGHRS and CDR2 is YFSETQ. The CDR3 consists of 15 residues. Trimming cost V 0 bases and J 4 bases, with 13 bases left between them. The CDR3, as DNA: TGCGCCAGCAGCTTGGAGGGGGGGCGCGGCACTGAAGCTTTCTTT. Protein product: CASSLEGGRGTEAFF.

This chain uses TRBV4-1 with TRBJ2-3, with D maybe TRBD2 (5 bases). This CDR3 has 15 residues. Trimming shortened V by 4 bases and J by 4 bases, and 15 bases separated the two germline ends. Germline lookup yields CDR1 MGHRA and CDR2 YSYEKL. The CDR3 DNA sequence: TGCGCCAGCAGCCCCTATTTCGGGGTGGCAGATACGCAGTATTTT. Translation gives CASSPYFGVADTQYF.

Ten or more counts support this clonotype. The chain uses TRBV11-3 and TRBJ2-5, with 7 bases matching TRBD1. The V gene's germline CDR1 is SGHNT and CDR2 YENEEA. Losses at the gene ends were 4 bases for V and 5 bases for J; bases not matched to a gene: 4. This CDR3 comprises 13 residues. The CDR3: CASSSGQEETQYF. The CDR3 nucleotides are TGTGCCAGCAGCTCCGGACAGGAGGAGACCCAGTACTTC.

This clonotype has a count of ten or more. The rearrangement joins TRBV14 to TRBJ2-3, with a possible D match to TRBD2 (5 bases). Trimming took 3 bases from V and 8 from J, leaving 12 bases between them. The CDR3 has 13 amino acids. CDR1 is SGHDN, CDR2 FVKESK, per germline. CDR3 loop: CASSQGNAGTQYF. For the CDR3, the DNA is TGTGCCAGCAGCCAGGGCAATGCGGGTACGCAGTATTTT.

This clonotype has ten or more counts. J is TRBJ2-7 and V is TRBV7-6; D remains unclear. Germline V lookup: CDR1 SGHVS, CDR2 FNYEAQ. The CDR3 runs to 13 residues. The V end was cut by 4 bases, the J end by 0 bases, with 7 bases between. CDR3 nucleotides: TGTGCCAGCAGCTCCGAGCCCTCCTACGAGCAGTACTTC. The encoded protein is CASSSEPSYEQYF.

This clonotype has more than one count but fewer than ten. The CDR3 protein is CSARDQQGNTEAFF. CDR3 nucleotides: TGCAGTGCTAGAGATCAACAGGGGAACACTGAAGCTTTCTTT. V gene TRBV20-1 combines with J gene TRBJ1-1, with D perhaps matching TRBD1 (6 bases). This CDR3 region has 14 residues. The germline V gene encodes CDR1 DFQATT and CDR2 SNEGSKA (reference sequence). The V and J ends lost 0 bases and 1 base respectively, with 9 bases between them.

The V gene is TRBV11-2, the J gene TRBJ2-2; the match to TRBD2 covers 8 bases. CDR1 and CDR2 (germline): SGHAT, FQNNGV. The CDR3 spans 15 residues. V gave up 6 bases and J gave up 3 bases; unmatched junction bases: 6. CDR3 protein: CASSKTGGHTGELFF. The CDR3 bases are TGTGCCAGCAGTAAAACGGGAGGGCACACCGGGGAGCTGTTTTTT.